The clone carrying this TCR beta chain showed up many times. As yet, its antigen is unknown. The record originates from a study of T cells after posttransplantation cyclophosphamide. Study-wide findings and caveats: Donor CD8+ memory clones often dominated recipient blood repertoires at later times.

The germline CDR1 and CDR2 sequences are ENHRY and SYGVKD. Trimming left V 3 bases short and J 1 base short, with 9 bases between. The CDR3 covers 14 residues. Measured with immunoSEQ multiplex PCR; TCRdb has only the in-frame clones, and not every one. The record shows about 2,900 clones for this sample, with no singletons present. Busulfan-fludarabine conditioning, marrow transplant, and cyclophosphamide on days +3 and +4 were administered. This TCR was sampled from a female patient in her 50s who received an allogeneic stem cell transplant from a related donor, was CMV-positive, and had no GVHD. Some of these T cells may belong to the graft donor. Specimen: PBMCs, collected after allogeneic stem cell transplant with posttransplant cyclophosphamide. The rearrangement uses TRBV10-3 and TRBJ2-5, with a tentative D call TRBD1 (6 bases). The CDR3 coding sequence is TGTGCCATCAGTGAAGGGGGAATCCAAGAGACCCAGTACTTC. Encoded protein: CAISEGGIQETQYF.